The rows below give T cell receptor beta chains drawn from one sample of a study of T cells in Graves' hyperthyroidism and ophthalmopathy. TCRdb called the multiplex PCR reads again in MiXCR, with one record for every CDR3 protein. The sample contains about 590,000 distinct CDR3 sequences, 12% to 15% of which appear only once. Sequencing was done on a sample of blood. These receptor sequences come from a young woman with Graves' ophthalmopathy. The CDR3 runs from the conserved cysteine through the conserved F or W. A D gene is named only where the DNA matches it firmly. Where a row states a size, it is once, few, many or the class of an expanded clone; other rows omit it.

CDR3aa | CDR3nt | j_gene | v_gene | abundance | d_gene
CASSQPGQSYNEQFF | TGTGCCAGCAGCCAACCGGGACAGAGCTACAATGAGCAGTTCTTC | TRBJ2-1 | TRBV4-2 | - | TRBD1
CASSLNGRLGYTF | TGTGCCAGCAGCTTAAACGGGCGGCTAGGCTACACCTTC | TRBJ1-2 | TRBV7-2 | few | -
CTTSDPSVRELSYNEQFF | TGTACCACCAGTGATCCCTCTGTGAGGGAGCTCTCCTACAATGAGCAGTTCTTC | TRBJ2-1 | TRBV24-1 | - | -
CTSSFGSTVLETQYF | TGTACCAGCAGTTTTGGTTCGACGGTCCTCGAGACCCAGTACTTC | TRBJ2-5 | TRBV27 | - | -
CASSEGTGNTEAFF | TGTGCCAGCAGTGAGGGGACAGGGAACACTGAAGCTTTCTTT | TRBJ1-1 | TRBV28 | many | TRBD1
CSARSGAVSNQPQHF | TGCAGTGCTAGATCGGGGGCAGTGAGCAATCAGCCCCAGCATTTT | TRBJ1-5 | TRBV20-1 | many | -
CASRHPTSGRETQYF | TGTGCCAGCAGACACCCGACTAGCGGGAGGGAGACCCAGTACTTC | TRBJ2-5 | TRBV6-1 | many | TRBD2
CASSSISMGSPLHF | TGTGCCAGCAGTTCAATATCTATGGGTTCACCCCTCCACTTT | TRBJ1-6 | TRBV27 | many | -
CASSYNTLGSSYNEQFF | TGTGCCAGCAGCTACAACACCCTAGGTAGCTCCTACAATGAGCAGTTCTTC | TRBJ2-1 | TRBV11-2 | many | -
CASSYSGGDQETQYF | TGTGCCAGCAGTTACTCGGGCGGAGACCAAGAGACCCAGTACTTC | TRBJ2-5 | TRBV6-5 | many | -
CASSPLDRGEKLFF | TGTGCCAGCTCACCACTTGACAGAGGTGAAAAACTGTTTTTT | TRBJ1-4 | TRBV18 | few | -
CASSSHGLAAYNEQFF | TGTGCCAGCAGCTCCCACGGACTAGCGGCCTACAATGAGCAGTTCTTC | TRBJ2-1 | TRBV11-3 | many | TRBD2
CASNVEEGRGGETQYF | TGTGCCAGCAACGTAGAGGAGGGGAGGGGAGGGGAGACCCAGTACTTC | TRBJ2-5 | TRBV9 | few | TRBD2
CASSLDPGAKNEQFF | TGTGCCAGCAGCTTAGATCCGGGGGCGAAAAATGAGCAGTTCTTC | TRBJ2-1 | TRBV7-9 | many | -
CAIVQGAFF | TGTGCCATTGTACAGGGAGCTTTCTTT | TRBJ1-1 | TRBV27 | many | -
CASSLFSGRRGNTGELFF | TGTGCCAGCAGCTTATTTTCGGGAAGGAGGGGGAACACCGGGGAGCTGTTTTTT | TRBJ2-2 | TRBV7-3 | - | -
CASTLGGGQGFYEQYF | TGTGCCAGCACCCTAGGTGGGGGACAGGGCTTCTACGAGCAGTACTTC | TRBJ2-7 | TRBV5-4 | few | TRBD1
CASSVAVSGRVGEQFF | TGTGCCAGCAGCGTAGCTGTGAGCGGGAGGGTCGGTGAGCAGTTCTTC | TRBJ2-1 | TRBV9 | many | TRBD2
CASSQDWGKNTEAFF | TGCGCCAGCAGCCAAGATTGGGGCAAGAACACTGAAGCTTTCTTT | TRBJ1-1 | TRBV4-3 | few | -
CSATPTWPGYGYTF | TGCAGTGCTACTCCGACATGGCCTGGGTATGGCTACACCTTC | TRBJ1-2 | TRBV20-1 | many | -
CASRPHMTGRYGYTF | TGTGCCAGCAGACCCCACATGACAGGGCGCTATGGCTACACCTTC | TRBJ1-2 | TRBV28 | many | TRBD1
CASSRTEGVNEKLFF | TGTGCCAGCAGTCGGACAGAGGGAGTTAATGAAAAACTGTTTTTT | TRBJ1-4 | TRBV25-1 | few | -
CASSHLAGGGRSYEQYF | TGCGCCAGCAGCCACTTAGCGGGAGGTGGTAGGTCCTACGAGCAGTACTTC | TRBJ2-7 | TRBV4-3 | few | TRBD2
CASTKGIAGGYNEQFF | TGTGCCAGTACCAAGGGAATAGCGGGGGGCTACAATGAGCAGTTCTTC | TRBJ2-1 | TRBV19 | few | TRBD2
CASSQDLTGHQTQYF | TGTGCCAGCAGCCAAGATCTAACAGGGCATCAGACCCAGTACTTC | TRBJ2-5 | TRBV3-1 | many | -
CASSDRDGTEAFF | TGTGCCAGCAGTGACCGCGATGGCACTGAAGCTTTCTTT | TRBJ1-1 | TRBV6-1 | few | -
CASSARTSGSTDTQYF | TGTGCCAGCAGTGCGAGGACTAGCGGTAGCACAGATACGCAGTATTTT | TRBJ2-3 | TRBV2 | many | TRBD2
CASSSAGYRSYEQYF | TGTGCCAGCAGTAGTGCAGGCTATCGATCCTACGAGCAGTACTTC | TRBJ2-7 | TRBV6-2/TRBV6-3 | many | -
CASSYFTEQYF | TGTGCCAGCAGTTACTTCACCGAGCAGTACTTC | TRBJ2-7 | TRBV6-1 | many | -
CARQEGSTGELFF | TGCGCCCGCCAGGAGGGCTCCACCGGGGAGCTGTTTTTT | TRBJ2-2 | TRBV10-2 | - | -
CASSQEQAGTYEQYF | TGCGCCAGCAGCCAAGAACAAGCGGGAACCTACGAGCAGTACTTC | TRBJ2-7 | TRBV4-3 | - | TRBD2
CASTNQGRNIQYF | TGTGCCAGTACAAACCAGGGGCGAAACATTCAGTACTTC | TRBJ2-4 | TRBV2 | many | -
CASSPPDAQGLQYGYTF | TGTGCCAGCTCACCACCCGATGCTCAGGGGTTGCAGTATGGCTACACCTTC | TRBJ1-2 | TRBV18 | - | -
CASKVGGAGTSGQETQYF | TGTGCCAGCAAGGTCGGAGGGGCCGGGACTAGCGGGCAAGAGACCCAGTACTTC | TRBJ2-5 | TRBV2 | - | TRBD2
CASSTPFTDTQYF | TGTGCCAGCAGCACGCCCTTCACAGATACGCAGTATTTT | TRBJ2-3 | TRBV11-3 | many | -
CASSFRENTEAFF | TGTGCCAGCAGCTTCAGGGAAAACACTGAAGCTTTCTTT | TRBJ1-1 | TRBV11-3 | many | -
CASSLKPAGGGRNEQFF | TGTGCCAGCAGCTTAAAACCTGCGGGAGGGGGTAGGAATGAGCAGTTCTTC | TRBJ2-1 | TRBV7-3 | - | TRBD2
CASSPLKWVWHEAFF | TGCGCCAGCAGCCCTCTAAAATGGGTGTGGCATGAAGCTTTCTTT | TRBJ1-1 | TRBV5-1 | many | -